The sample holds many counts of the clone carrying this T cell receptor (beta chain). The target antigen is unknown. One junction end disagrees with the germline gene, perhaps due to a read error. First hyperthyroidism diagnosis is when the blood sample was obtained, before any ophthalmopathy symptoms. Amplification targeted TCR beta CDR3 regions from RNA transcripts. When the TCR CDR3 underwent first-round RT-PCR, the HTBI primer set was used. TCRdb recomputed calls from the multiplex PCR reads with MiXCR, one row per CDR3 protein. The sample lists under 300,000 distinct CDR3 sequences; roughly 15% were seen once. Germline V gives CDR1 SGHTA, CDR2 FQGNSA. The length of the CDR3 is 15 residues. This specimen comes from a study of T cells in Graves' hyperthyroidism and ophthalmopathy. Study-wide results and limits: Prediction of ophthalmopathy progression came a median roughly 6.6 months pre-onset.

The sequenced sample consisted of blood. The genes are TRBV7-2 and TRBJ2-1; D is possibly TRBD2 (5 bases). This clonotype was obtained from a woman aged 40 to 50 with Graves' hyperthyroidism that later progressed to Graves' ophthalmopathy. CDR3 coding DNA: TGTGCCAGCAGTTTAGCGATTTCCACCTACAATGAGCAGTTCTTC. It specifies CASSLAISTYNEQFF.